The source of this TCR beta chain is a study of post-analysis software for immune sequencing data. Study-wide findings and caveats: When patients were compared with controls, a handful of TRBV segments were more frequent, TRBV5-6, TRBV5-1 and TRBV20-1 among them. For normalized Chao1 diversity, multiple sclerosis patients scored significantly lower than controls did. Batch-matched samples strongly co-clustered by F measure.

In the case of this clonotype: What it binds is unknown.

Germline V gene sequence: CDR1 MGHRA, CDR2 YSYEKL. This CDR3 region has 16 residues. The trim removed 2 bases at V and 4 bases at J, leaving 9 bases unmatched. Prepared libraries of TCR beta cDNA carried unique molecular identifiers. TCRdb processed the PCR reads anew with MiXCR; each CDR3 protein has one entry. This table holds roughly 670,000 distinct CDR3 sequences, approximately 60% found once. The J gene is TRBJ1-2, the V gene TRBV4-1; the match to TRBD1 covers 8 bases. Sequencing was performed on blood. The receptor was isolated from a girl aged 2-15 years with multiple sclerosis. This CDR3 reads CASSQPRQGRAYGYTF. CDR3 DNA: TGCGCCAGCAGCCAACCACGACAGGGGCGTGCCTATGGCTACACCTTC.